Listed below are T cell receptor beta chains from one sample, sequenced in a study of blood T cell repertoires in COVID-19. Libraries were prepared by immunoSEQ multiplex PCR; TCRdb keeps only in-frame clonotypes and omits some of them. This sample yields around 450,000 clones, of which 80% to 95% are seen a single time; around 0.6% belongs to the top ten. Material for sequencing was PBMCs or T cells enriched from blood (not recorded which). Receptors originate from a young man who had recovered from COVID-19. Both conserved end residues are part of each CDR3. The D gene is left open where the match is weak. Some rows have no size entry. The others give once, few or many, or a class for an expanded clone.

TRBV3-1/TRBV3-2,TRBD2,TRBJ2-1,17,.,TGTGCCAGCAGCCAAAATCCCCCCGGGACTAGCGGCAATGAGCAGTTCTTC,CASSQNPPGTSGNEQFF
TRBV19,TRBD2,TRBJ2-1,17,.,TGTGCCAGTAGTATCAGCGGGGGGGTACCCTCCTACAATGAGCAGTTCTTC,CASSISGGVPSYNEQFF
TRBV5-1,TRBD2,TRBJ2-7,16,.,TGCGCCAGCAGCTTGGGGGTGGCGGGAGGTCACTACGAGCAGTACTTC,CASSLGVAGGHYEQYF
TRBV28,TRBD2,TRBJ2-7,17,.,TGTGCCAGCAGTTTCGGCCCGAGACTAGCGGGAGCCTACGAGCAGTACTTC,CASSFGPRLAGAYEQYF
TRBV2,TRBD1,TRBJ1-4,15,.,TGTGCCAGCAGTGATCCAAGCAGGGGGATTGGGAAACTGTTTTTT,CASSDPSRGIGKLFF
TRBV27,.,TRBJ1-1,12,.,TGTGCCAGCAGTTTATTAGGCGGTGAAGCTTTCTTT,CASSLLGGEAFF
TRBV6-5,.,TRBJ1-1,14,.,TGTGCCAGCAGGTTTCCAGGGGAGGGCACTGAAGCTTTCTTT,CASRFPGEGTEAFF
TRBV3-1/TRBV3-2,TRBD2,TRBJ2-3,17,once,TGTGCCAGCAGCCAAGACAGGCTAGCGGGGCTCACAGATACGCAGTATTTT,CASSQDRLAGLTDTQYF
TRBV28,.,TRBJ1-6,13,.,TGTGCCAGCACCTACAGGGAAGGTTCACCCCTCCACTTT,CASTYREGSPLHF
TRBV11-2,TRBD2,TRBJ2-7,14,.,TGTGCCAGCACCCTAAGCGGGGGGACCTACGAGCAGTACTTC,CASTLSGGTYEQYF
TRBV19,.,TRBJ1-1,17,.,TGTGCCAGTAGTATCTCCCTACGTTTAGGGGCGGACACTGAAGCTTTCTTT,CASSISLRLGADTEAFF
TRBV24-1,TRBD1,TRBJ1-5,16,.,TGTGCCACCAGTGAATCGACAGGGTTCGGCAATCAGCCCCAGCATTTT,CATSESTGFGNQPQHF
TRBV29-1,TRBD1,TRBJ1-1,12,once,TGCAGCCTGGGACAGCTGAACACTGAAGCTTTCTTT,CSLGQLNTEAFF
TRBV30,.,TRBJ2-7,12,.,TGTGCCTGGTCGGGAGAGGGATACGAGCAGTACTTC,CAWSGEGYEQYF
TRBV28,.,TRBJ1-2,12,.,TGTGCCAGCAGAAGCCGGGACTATGGCTACACCTTC,CASRSRDYGYTF
TRBV28,.,TRBJ2-7,15,.,TGTGCCAGCAGTTTAATCGGCAGGGAAGGCTACGAGCAGTACTTC,CASSLIGREGYEQYF
TRBV4-1,.,TRBJ1-4,16,.,TGCGCCAGCAGCCCCCTACAGGGTCTACCTAATGAAAAACTGTTTTTT,CASSPLQGLPNEKLFF
TRBV9,TRBD1,TRBJ1-1,16,.,TGTGCCAGCAGCGTAGAGCCCCAGGGGGTGAACACTGAAGCTTTCTTT,CASSVEPQGVNTEAFF
TRBV5-6,.,TRBJ1-1,15,once,TGTGCCAGCAGCCCCCGAATGGGGGGTTGGACTGAAGCTTTCTTT,CASSPRMGGWTEAFF
TRBV19,TRBD2,TRBJ2-3,15,.,TGTGCCAGTAGTATCTCGGGGGGTAACGGAGATACGCAGTATTTT,CASSISGGNGDTQYF
TRBV14,.,TRBJ1-4,15,.,TGTGCCAGCAGCCGCTCAGGGGCGGGAGGGGAAAAACTGTTTTTT,CASSRSGAGGEKLFF
TRBV13,TRBD1,TRBJ1-1,14,.,TGTGCCAGCAGCCCGGGACAGTGGACCCCTGAAGCTTTCTTT,CASSPGQWTPEAFF
TRBV12-5,TRBD2,TRBJ2-1,15,.,TGTGCTAGTGGTTTGGGCCTAGCGGGAGACGATGAGCAGTTCTTC,CASGLGLAGDDEQFF
TRBV15,.,TRBJ1-4,15,few,TGTGCCACCAGCAGAGATAAACAGCCTAATGAAAAACTGTTTTTT,CATSRDKQPNEKLFF
TRBV3-1/TRBV3-2,TRBD2,TRBJ2-7,15,.,TGTGCCAGCAGCCAAGGACTAGCGCAAACCTACGAGCAGTACTTC,CASSQGLAQTYEQYF
TRBV19,.,TRBJ1-5,14,.,TGTGCCAGTAGTATTATGCAGGGAAATCAGCCCCAGCATTTT,CASSIMQGNQPQHF
TRBV28,.,TRBJ2-7,14,.,TGTGCCAGCGCCCTCTACCTTATTTACTACGAGCAGTACTTC,CASALYLIYYEQYF
TRBV2,TRBD1,TRBJ1-5,14,.,TGTGCCAGCAGTAGTTACAGGGGGGACCAGCCCCAGCATTTT,CASSSYRGDQPQHF